A selection of T cell receptor beta chains follows, all from one sample in a study of blood T cell repertoires in COVID-19. Repertoires were generated with immunoSEQ multiplex PCR, while TCRdb's copy carries only in-frame clones and drops some. This sample has tens of thousands of clones; about nine tenths occur once, and the top ten carry 15% to 20%. Sequencing input: peripheral blood. The receptors were sampled from a human donor in a cohort sampled during active COVID-19. CDR3s include the opening cysteine and the closing phenylalanine or tryptophan. Fields, in order: V gene, D gene, clone size, J gene, CDR3 protein, CDR3 DNA. D genes are given only for firm matches. Rows may omit the clone size; those that give it use once, few, many or a size class.

>TRBV7-2|.|.|TRBJ2-7
CASSLARGDEQYF
TGTGCCAGCAGCTTAGCGCGGGGTGATGAGCAGTACTTC
>TRBV4-1|TRBD2|.|TRBJ2-3
CASSQRGLALSTDTQYF
TGCGCCAGCAGCCAAAGGGGACTAGCCCTGAGCACAGATACGCAGTATTTT
>TRBV10-1|TRBD2|few|TRBJ2-2
CASSAQERGGLELFF
TGCGCCAGCAGTGCCCAGGAGCGGGGGGGCTTGGAGCTGTTTTTT
>TRBV9|TRBD2|.|TRBJ2-3
CASSAKSSGGADTQYF
TGTGCCAGCAGCGCGAAATCTAGCGGGGGGGCAGATACGCAGTATTTT
>TRBV2|TRBD1|.|TRBJ1-3
CASWTGGGNTIYF
TGTGCCAGCTGGACAGGGGGTGGAAACACCATATATTTT
>TRBV5-1|TRBD1|few|TRBJ1-2
CASSLAGRGHIYTF
TGCGCCAGCAGCTTGGCCGGCAGGGGGCATATCTACACCTTC
>TRBV3-1/TRBV3-2|.|.|TRBJ1-1
CASSQEWRAEAFF
TGTGCCAGCAGCCAAGAGTGGAGGGCTGAAGCTTTCTTT
>TRBV7-8|TRBD1|.|TRBJ1-1
CASSYRGSDTEAFF
TGTGCCAGCAGCTACAGGGGATCGGACACTGAAGCTTTCTTT
>TRBV6-4|.|.|TRBJ2-2
CASSDPLGELFF
TGTGCCAGCAGTGATCCCCTCGGGGAGCTGTTTTTT
>TRBV21-1|.|.|TRBJ2-1
CASSKWKRGLNNEQFF
TGTGCCAGCAGCAAATGGAAGCGGGGGCTCAACAATGAGCAGTTCTTC
>TRBV4-3|TRBD1|.|TRBJ1-1
CASSQGGQGNTEAFF
TGCGCCAGCAGCCAAGGGGGACAGGGTAACACTGAAGCTTTCTTT
>TRBV7-8|TRBD1|.|TRBJ1-2
CASSYGQGNYGYTF
TGTGCCAGCAGCTACGGACAGGGCAACTATGGCTACACCTTC
>TRBV7-3|.|.|TRBJ2-3
CASSRDFHTDTQYF
TGTGCCAGCAGTCGGGACTTTCACACAGATACGCAGTATTTT
>TRBV18|.|.|TRBJ2-2
CASSRKQGSGELFF
TGTGCCAGCTCCCGGAAACAGGGCTCCGGGGAGCTGTTTTTT
>TRBV19|.|.|TRBJ2-1
CASSISLLADQFF
TGTGCCAGTAGTATCAGTCTACTAGCCGATCAGTTCTTC
>TRBV5-8|TRBD1|.|TRBJ2-5
CASSLTGGERTQYF
TGTGCCAGCAGCCTGACAGGGGGAGAGCGGACCCAGTACTTC
>TRBV4-3|TRBD1|.|TRBJ1-2
CASSQDGQAHGYTF
TGCGCCAGCAGCCAAGACGGACAGGCCCATGGCTACACCTTC
>TRBV6-5|.|.|TRBJ1-1
CASSSGGVTEAFF
TGTGCCAGCAGTTCCGGGGGGGTAACTGAAGCTTTCTTT
>TRBV10-2|.|.|TRBJ2-1
CASSEARNINEQFF
TGCGCCAGCAGTGAGGCCAGGAACATCAATGAGCAGTTCTTC
>TRBV10-2|TRBD1|.|TRBJ1-1
CASRVTGGAVAFF
TGCGCCAGCAGGGTTACAGGGGGCGCGGTGGCTTTCTTT
>TRBV7-8|TRBD2|once|TRBJ2-1
CASSLWSGGHNEQFF
TGTGCCAGCAGCTTATGGAGCGGGGGTCACAATGAGCAGTTCTTC
>TRBV9|.|few|TRBJ1-6
CASSASSSYNSPLHF
TGTGCCAGCAGCGCTAGTAGCTCCTATAATTCACCCCTCCACTTT
>TRBV3-1/TRBV3-2|.|.|TRBJ2-7
CASSQLLGRGYGEQYF
TGTGCCAGCAGCCAATTACTCGGAAGGGGGTATGGCGAGCAGTACTTC
>TRBV9|TRBD2|.|TRBJ2-7
CASSVDKRGDYEQYF
TGTGCCAGCAGCGTAGATAAGCGGGGGGACTACGAGCAGTACTTC
>TRBV3-1/TRBV3-2|.|.|TRBJ2-3
CASSQVEDTQYF
TGTGCCAGCAGCCAAGTAGAGGATACGCAGTATTTT
>TRBV19|.|.|TRBJ2-2
CASSPAGVAGELFF
TGTGCCAGTTCCCCTGCAGGGGTGGCCGGGGAGCTGTTTTTT
>TRBV19|TRBD1|.|TRBJ1-6
CASSSGTGVVPLHF
TGTGCCAGTAGTTCCGGGACAGGGGTGGTACCCCTCCACTTT
>TRBV16|.|.|TRBJ1-5
CASSQSVSWDNYSNQPQHF
TGTGCCAGCAGCCAATCGGTTTCATGGGACAACTATAGCAATCAGCCCCAGCATTTT
>TRBV2|.|.|TRBJ1-6
CASSGQSSYNSPLHF
TGTGCCAGCAGTGGACAGAGCTCCTATAATTCACCCCTCCACTTT
>TRBV27|.|.|TRBJ1-2
CASSSRMTGSGGYTF
TGTGCCAGCAGTTCGAGGATGACAGGATCGGGGGGCTACACCTTC
>TRBV18|.|.|TRBJ2-7
CASSPNGYEQYF
TGTGCCAGCTCACCAAACGGCTACGAGCAGTACTTC
>TRBV3-1/TRBV3-2|TRBD2|.|TRBJ2-7
CASSQELRGDDYEQYF
TGTGCCAGCAGCCAAGAGTTGCGGGGGGACGACTACGAGCAGTACTTC
>TRBV19|.|.|TRBJ1-5
CASSSRTAPNRNQPQHF
TGTGCCAGTAGTTCGCGGACTGCCCCGAACCGCAATCAGCCCCAGCATTTT
>TRBV9|TRBD1|.|TRBJ2-1
CASSPRTGLDEQFF
TGTGCCAGCAGCCCTCGGACAGGTTTAGATGAGCAGTTCTTC
>TRBV10-3|.|once|TRBJ1-2
CAISGGRVSGGYTF
TGTGCCATCAGTGGGGGGCGAGTCAGCGGTGGCTACACCTTC
>TRBV10-3|.|.|TRBJ2-3
CAIKEQGGRTDTQYF
TGTGCCATCAAAGAACAGGGAGGGCGCACAGATACGCAGTATTTT
>TRBV4-1|TRBD2|.|TRBJ2-7
CASSQVAGGSYEQYF
TGCGCCAGCAGCCAAGTAGCGGGGGGTTCCTACGAGCAGTACTTC
>TRBV11-3|.|.|TRBJ1-1
CASSFNQGREAFF
TGTGCCAGCAGCTTTAATCAGGGGCGTGAAGCTTTCTTT
>TRBV6-1|.|.|TRBJ1-2
CASSETGWGYTF
TGTGCCAGCAGTGAAACGGGATGGGGCTACACCTTC
>TRBV4-3|.|.|TRBJ1-2
CASSQDDGGNYGYTF
TGCGCCAGCAGCCAAGATGACGGCGGAAACTATGGCTACACCTTC
>TRBV5-1|.|.|TRBJ1-1
CASSSGVTEAFF
TGCGCCAGCAGCTCAGGGGTGACTGAAGCTTTCTTT
>TRBV30|.|.|TRBJ1-3
CAWFSGRVRNSGNTIYF
TGTGCCTGGTTTTCAGGAAGAGTCAGAAACTCTGGAAACACCATATATTTT
>TRBV6-5|TRBD1|.|TRBJ1-1
CASSLGTGSTEAFF
TGTGCCAGCAGTCTAGGGACAGGGAGTACTGAAGCTTTCTTT
>TRBV6-6|TRBD1|once|TRBJ2-3
CASRADRDVTDTQYF
TGTGCCAGCAGGGCCGACAGGGATGTCACAGATACGCAGTATTTT
>TRBV10-2|.|.|TRBJ2-3
CASSESPVSTDTQYF
TGCGCCAGCAGTGAGTCGCCGGTTAGTACAGATACGCAGTATTTT
>TRBV7-6|.|.|TRBJ2-3
CASSFLLQGTTDTQYF
TGTGCCAGCAGCTTCCTTCTGCAGGGAACCACAGATACGCAGTATTTT
>TRBV10-1|TRBD2|.|TRBJ2-1
CASSWTSGGANEQFF
TGCGCCAGCAGCTGGACTAGCGGGGGGGCCAATGAGCAGTTCTTC
>TRBV4-1|TRBD2|.|TRBJ2-3
CASSQEWGAGGSTDTQYF
TGCGCCAGCAGCCAAGAGTGGGGAGCGGGGGGTTCCACAGATACGCAGTATTTT
>TRBV24-1|TRBD2|.|TRBJ2-1
CATSDTRGGDYNEQFF
TGTGCCACCAGTGATACCCGGGGGGGGGACTACAATGAGCAGTTCTTC
>TRBV5-6|.|once|TRBJ1-6
CASSSSSPLHF
TGTGCCAGCAGCTCCTCTTCACCCCTCCACTTT
>TRBV5-4|.|.|TRBJ2-2
CASSPSERHTGELFF
TGTGCCAGCAGCCCCAGCGAGCGACACACCGGGGAGCTGTTTTTT
>TRBV5-4|.|.|TRBJ2-7
CASRGGRAGGTYEQYF
TGTGCCAGCAGAGGGGGCCGCGCGGGGGGAACCTACGAGCAGTACTTC